The rows below give T cell receptor beta chains drawn from one sample of a study of T cell responses to AZD1222 COVID-19 vaccine. Sequenced by immunoSEQ multiplex PCR; TCRdb stores in-frame clones only, minus some. The sample yields 100,000 to 120,000 clones, over 90% seen once. The sequencing here drew on peripheral blood, taken 28 days after the second AZD1222 dose. The receptor set was obtained from an adult who received the AZD1222 COVID-19 vaccine. CDR3s include the opening cysteine and the closing phenylalanine or tryptophan. D genes are given only for firm matches. Clone size is given for some rows only: seen once, a few or many times, or a class if the clone is expanded.

J | size | D | V | CDR3 | DNA
TRBJ1-2 | - | - | TRBV5-4 | CASSFPLSLDGCTF | TGTGCCAGCAGCTTCCCTCTTAGCCTAGACGGCTGCACCTTC
TRBJ2-2 | - | - | TRBV18 | CASSPLRGSNTGELFF | TGTGCCAGCTCACCACTGCGGGGATCGAACACCGGGGAGCTGTTTTTT
TRBJ2-7 | - | - | TRBV5-1 | CASSDTSFFYEQYF | TGCGCCAGCTCCGATACATCATTCTTCTACGAGCAGTACTTC
TRBJ1-2 | - | - | TRBV7-9 | CASSLSDRTNYGYTF | TGTGCCAGCAGCCTCTCCGACAGGACTAACTATGGCTACACCTTC
TRBJ2-7 | - | - | TRBV6-1 | CASSDGTAVTYEQYF | TGTGCCAGCAGTGATGGTACAGCAGTAACCTACGAGCAGTACTTC
TRBJ1-5 | - | - | TRBV12-3/TRBV12-4 | CASSLVDQPQHF | TGTGCCAGCAGTTTAGTGGATCAGCCCCAGCATTTT
TRBJ2-7 | - | - | TRBV5-4 | CASSPKLDRREQYF | TGTGCCAGCAGCCCAAAACTCGACAGACGCGAGCAGTACTTC
TRBJ1-5 | - | - | TRBV19 | CASSAHRVADQPQHF | TGTGCCAGTAGTGCACACAGGGTGGCCGATCAGCCCCAGCATTTT
TRBJ1-2 | - | - | TRBV29-1 | CSVEDSGGAGGYTF | TGCAGCGTTGAAGATTCTGGGGGCGCGGGTGGCTACACCTTC
TRBJ1-6 | - | TRBD1 | TRBV27 | CASSLDRVRNSPLHF | TGTGCCAGCAGTTTGGACAGGGTTCGGAATTCACCCCTCCACTTT
TRBJ1-2 | - | TRBD1 | TRBV29-1 | CSVDLTGGGYGYTF | TGCAGCGTTGATCTGACAGGGGGGGGATATGGCTACACCTTC
TRBJ1-1 | - | TRBD1 | TRBV5-4 | CASSLGPGQGNTEAFF | TGTGCCAGCAGCTTGGGTCCGGGACAGGGGAACACTGAAGCTTTCTTT
TRBJ2-7 | - | TRBD2 | TRBV9 | CASSPGLAEGYEQYF | TGTGCCAGCAGCCCAGGACTAGCGGAGGGTTACGAGCAGTACTTC
TRBJ1-2 | - | - | TRBV5-4 | CASSLETGFIGYTF | TGTGCCAGCAGCTTGGAAACGGGCTTCATTGGCTACACCTTC
TRBJ1-1 | - | - | TRBV12-3/TRBV12-4 | CATQLMNTEAFF | TGTGCCACCCAGTTGATGAACACTGAAGCTTTCTTT
TRBJ2-7 | - | - | TRBV15 | CATSRDWQNTYEQYF | TGTGCCACCAGCAGAGATTGGCAGAACACCTACGAGCAGTACTTC
TRBJ2-1 | - | TRBD2 | TRBV5-1 | CASSWTLAGINEQFF | TGCGCCAGCAGCTGGACACTAGCGGGCATCAATGAGCAGTTCTTC
TRBJ2-1 | - | - | TRBV7-9 | CASSLGVSSYNEQFF | TGTGCCAGCAGCTTAGGGGTTAGCTCCTACAATGAGCAGTTCTTC
TRBJ1-6 | - | - | TRBV5-4 | CASSLAVGANSPLHF | TGTGCCAGCAGCTTGGCGGTCGGAGCTAATTCACCCCTCCACTTT
TRBJ1-6 | - | - | TRBV2 | CASSAWLNNSPLHF | TGTGCCAGCAGTGCTTGGCTTAATAATTCACCCCTCCACTTT
TRBJ1-1 | - | - | TRBV3-1/TRBV3-2 | CASSLQGVPEAFF | TGTGCCAGCAGCCTTCAGGGCGTCCCTGAAGCTTTCTTT
TRBJ2-1 | - | TRBD2 | TRBV9 | CASSVIAGGSNEQFF | TGTGCCAGCAGCGTAATAGCGGGAGGGTCCAATGAGCAGTTCTTC
TRBJ2-7 | - | - | TRBV19 | CASSMYPRGGAAYEQYF | TGTGCCAGTAGTATGTACCCTAGGGGGGGCGCCGCCTACGAGCAGTACTTC
TRBJ2-3 | - | TRBD2 | TRBV6-5 | CASSSLAGPRDTQYF | TGTGCCAGCAGTTCGCTAGCGGGGCCCAGAGATACGCAGTATTTT
TRBJ2-5 | - | TRBD2 | TRBV6-1 | CASSANSGRYQETQYF | TGTGCCAGCAGTGCGAATAGCGGGAGGTATCAAGAGACCCAGTACTTC
TRBJ1-2 | - | - | TRBV28 | CASSLWGDNPDYGYTF | TGTGCCAGCAGTTTATGGGGGGATAATCCCGACTATGGCTACACCTTC
TRBJ1-6 | few | TRBD1 | TRBV3-1/TRBV3-2 | CASSQVGTGGSPLHF | TGTGCCAGCAGCCAAGTTGGGACAGGGGGTTCACCCCTCCACTTT
TRBJ1-2 | - | - | TRBV20-1 | CSAHPRTGYTF | TGCAGTGCTCACCCACGGACGGGCTACACCTTC
TRBJ1-2 | - | - | TRBV4-1 | CASSTGREGGYTF | TGCGCCAGCTCGACAGGTCGTGAGGGCGGCTACACCTTC
TRBJ1-1 | - | - | TRBV6-2/TRBV6-3 | CASTPWAGYRTEAFF | TGTGCCAGCACCCCTTGGGCCGGGTATAGAACTGAAGCTTTCTTT
TRBJ2-3 | once | - | TRBV24-1 | CATSVGPLSTDTQYF | TGTGCCACCAGTGTCGGGCCCCTCTCCACAGATACGCAGTATTTT
TRBJ2-7 | - | - | TRBV5-6 | CASSGTGHEQYF | TGTGCCAGCAGCGGCACAGGACACGAGCAGTACTTC
TRBJ1-2 | - | - | TRBV18 | CASSPSRANYGYTF | TGTGCCAGCTCACCGAGTAGGGCTAACTATGGCTACACCTTC
TRBJ2-3 | - | - | TRBV6-2/TRBV6-3 | CASSYSGTDTQYF | TGTGCCAGCAGTTACTCGGGAACAGATACGCAGTATTTT
TRBJ1-1 | - | - | TRBV3-1/TRBV3-2 | CASSQYEEAFF | TGTGCCAGCAGCCAATACGAGGAAGCTTTCTTT
TRBJ1-4 | - | TRBD1 | TRBV5-4 | CASSSRDRGLTNEKLFF | TGTGCCAGCAGTTCCCGGGACAGGGGGTTAACTAATGAAAAACTGTTTTTT
TRBJ1-4 | - | - | TRBV30 | CAWSSTGTNNEKLFF | TGTGCCTGGAGTTCAACGGGTACCAATAATGAAAAACTGTTTTTT
TRBJ2-1 | - | - | TRBV11-2 | CASSLEGVSYNEQFF | TGTGCCAGCAGCTTAGAGGGGGTTTCCTACAATGAGCAGTTCTTC
TRBJ1-2 | - | TRBD1 | TRBV27 | CASSLLGTAGYYGYTF | TGTGCCAGCAGCCTACTGGGGACAGCGGGATACTATGGCTACACCTTC
TRBJ2-2 | once | - | TRBV11-2 | CASSLGRAFEVDTGELFF | TGTGCCAGCAGCTTAGGAAGGGCGTTTGAAGTGGACACCGGGGAGCTGTTTTTT
TRBJ1-6 | - | - | TRBV20-1 | CSASGRINSPLHF | TGCAGTGCCAGTGGGCGGATTAATTCACCCCTCCACTTT
TRBJ2-7 | - | - | TRBV2 | CASILREVGEQYF | TGTGCCAGCATTCTAAGGGAGGTCGGGGAGCAGTACTTC
TRBJ1-1 | - | - | TRBV3-1/TRBV3-2 | CASSQGGRRAFF | TGTGCCAGCAGCCAAGGTGGCCGGAGGGCTTTCTTT
TRBJ1-3 | once | - | TRBV10-1 | CASSSQVPWGTIYF | TGCGCCAGCAGCAGTCAGGTGCCGTGGGGAACCATATATTTT
TRBJ2-5 | - | - | TRBV24-1 | CATSDVEETTQYF | TGTGCCACCAGTGATGTAGAGGAGACGACCCAGTACTTC
TRBJ1-5 | - | - | TRBV7-8 | CASSSGLVNQPQHF | TGTGCCAGCAGCTCCGGACTAGTCAATCAGCCCCAGCATTTT
TRBJ2-1 | - | TRBD1 | TRBV5-4 | CASSQGQGPTFYNEQFF | TGTGCCAGCAGCCAAGGACAGGGGCCAACGTTCTACAATGAGCAGTTCTTC
TRBJ2-1 | - | - | TRBV12-3/TRBV12-4 | CASSLRRREQFF | TGTGCCAGCAGTTTGCGGCGGAGAGAGCAGTTCTTC
TRBJ1-5 | few | - | TRBV7-9 | CASSPGGGPNQPQHF | TGTGCCAGCAGTCCCGGGGGGGGTCCCAATCAGCCCCAGCATTTT
TRBJ1-1 | once | - | TRBV28 | CASRSAHAEAFF | TGTGCCAGCCGTTCGGCACACGCTGAAGCTTTCTTT
TRBJ2-1 | once | - | TRBV10-1 | CASSEEPGDEQFF | TGCGCCAGCAGTGAGGAACCTGGAGATGAGCAGTTCTTC
TRBJ1-4 | - | TRBD1 | TRBV4-1 | CASSQDRGQGGEKLFF | TGCGCCAGCAGCCAAGATAGGGGACAGGGCGGTGAAAAACTGTTTTTT
TRBJ1-4 | - | - | TRBV27 | CASSPRDSFATNEKLFF | TGTGCCAGCAGTCCCAGAGACAGCTTTGCAACTAATGAAAAACTGTTTTTT
TRBJ1-5 | - | - | TRBV27 | CASSSFGDSPSNQPQHF | TGTGCCAGCAGTTCTTTTGGTGATTCGCCTAGCAATCAGCCCCAGCATTTT
TRBJ2-7 | - | - | TRBV7-9 | CASSLGNGEQYF | TGTGCCAGCAGCTTAGGTAACGGCGAGCAGTACTTC